Here is one TCR beta chain with its context. Its antigen is currently unknown. Described time point: week 23, last vaccination. The study gave 300 ug of mutant IDH1 20-mer peptide per vaccine dose, with topical imiquimod. The record originates from a study of a mutant IDH1 vaccine in newly diagnosed glioma. Method: immunoSEQ multiplex PCR; TCRdb's copy keeps in-frame clones and lacks some. The table has about 28,000 clones, around 83% seen once. J was trimmed by 9 bases and V by 3 bases; bases with no gene match: 10. Germline lookup yields CDR1 LNHNV and CDR2 YYDKDF (reference sequence). CDR3 size: 16 residues.

The chain employs TRBV15 and TRBJ1-6, with 8 bases aligning to TRBD1. This specimen consisted of PBMCs, obtained from a glioma patient whose treatment included an IDH1 peptide vaccine. The sequence was obtained from a woman younger than 45 with glioma. CDR3 loop: CATSRGGRGQSSPLHF. CDR3 coding DNA: TGTGCCACCAGCAGGGGGGGCAGGGGGCAAAGTTCACCCCTCCACTTT.